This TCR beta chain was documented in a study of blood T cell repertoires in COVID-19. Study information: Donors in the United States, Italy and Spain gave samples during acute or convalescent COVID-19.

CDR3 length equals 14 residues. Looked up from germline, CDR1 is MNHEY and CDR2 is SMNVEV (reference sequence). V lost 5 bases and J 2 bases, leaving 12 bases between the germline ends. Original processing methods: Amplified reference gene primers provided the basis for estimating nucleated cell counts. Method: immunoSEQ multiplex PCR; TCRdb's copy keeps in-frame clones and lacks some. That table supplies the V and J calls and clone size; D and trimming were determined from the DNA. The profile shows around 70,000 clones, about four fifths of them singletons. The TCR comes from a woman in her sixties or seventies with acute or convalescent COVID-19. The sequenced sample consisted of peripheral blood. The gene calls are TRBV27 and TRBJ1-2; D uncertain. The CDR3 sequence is CASSPSSENYGYTF. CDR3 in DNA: TGTGCCAGCAGTCCGAGTTCGGAGAACTATGGCTACACCTTC.